This entry lists 10 T cell receptor beta chains sequenced from one sample in a study of blood T cell repertoires in COVID-19. Method: immunoSEQ multiplex PCR; TCRdb's copy keeps in-frame clones and lacks some. The sample lists about 46,000 clones, roughly 88% occurring once. The sample taken for sequencing was peripheral blood. These receptors originate from a human donor in a cohort sampled during active COVID-19. The donor label of this sample is uncertain.

This clone was detected only a few times. The V call is TRBV2, the J call TRBJ1-5; D is unclear. Between the trimmed V and J ends, which lost 2 bases and 7 bases, there was a span of 9 bases. The CDR3 runs 13 residues. The germline CDR1 and CDR2 sequences are SNHLY and FYNNEI. DNA for the CDR3: TGTGCCAGCAGTGAATGGGAGGGCCAGCCCCAGCATTTT. It encodes CASSEWEGQPQHF.

This chain connects TRBV19 to TRBJ2-7, with 8 bases matching TRBD2. CDR1 is LNHDA, CDR2 SQIVND, per germline (reference sequence). J lost 5 bases, V lost 7 bases, and 10 bases had no gene match. The CDR3 totals 14 residues. This CDR3 reads CASTPTGGRHEQYF. The CDR3 DNA sequence: TGTGCCAGTACCCCGACGGGGGGGAGACACGAGCAGTACTTC.

The V and J genes are TRBV3-1 (or the pseudogene TRBV3-2) and TRBJ1-1, with D tentatively TRBD1 (5 bases). Germline V CDR1 and CDR2: LGHDT, YNNKEL (reference sequence). CDR3 length: 13 amino acids. Trimming pared 2 bases from V and 4 bases from J, leaving 8 bases between. The CDR3 DNA reads as TGTGCCAGCAGCCAACAGGGAATCACTGAAGCTTTCTTT. Protein product: CASSQQGITEAFF.

This clone was seen more than once but under ten times. The chain links TRBV9 to TRBJ1-5; D is ambiguous. The CDR3 is 15 amino acids. CDR1 and CDR2 (germline): SGDLS, YYNGEE. Between the trimmed V and J ends, which lost 0 bases and 3 bases, there was a span of 10 bases. CDR3 sequence (DNA): TGTGCCAGCAGCGTAGGCGCGGTGATCAATCAGCCCCAGCATTTT. It encodes CASSVGAVINQPQHF.

This clone has a single count. This chain connects TRBV12-5 to TRBJ2-2; tentatively, D is TRBD1 (6 bases). Germline V gene data show CDR1 as LGHNT and CDR2 as FRNRAP. This CDR3 has 14 amino acids. V dropped 1 base and J dropped 5 bases, with 8 bases sitting between them. The CDR3 loop is CASGLGTGTGELFF. CDR3 nucleotide sequence: TGTGCTAGTGGTTTGGGCACAGGGACCGGGGAGCTGTTTTTT.

The chain links TRBV6-1 to TRBJ2-7, with 7 bases aligning to TRBD2. Germline V gene sequence: CDR1 MNHNS, CDR2 SASEGT. The CDR3 is 13 amino acids. V gave up 2 bases and J gave up 6 bases; unmatched junction bases: 4. The CDR3 region is CASSERGGAEQYF. The CDR3 nucleotides are TGTGCCAGCAGTGAAAGGGGAGGGGCCGAGCAGTACTTC.

The gene calls are TRBV3-1 (or the pseudogene TRBV3-2) and TRBJ2-4; 10 bases are a match to TRBD2. The CDR3 extends over 14 amino acids. Trimming at V came to 4 bases and at J to 6 bases, leaving 3 bases not matched to a gene. Germline V gene sequence: CDR1 LGHDT, CDR2 YNNKEL (reference sequence). As DNA, the CDR3 is TGTGCCAGCAGCCCCAGCGGGGGGGTAAACATTCAGTACTTC. Translation: CASSPSGGVNIQYF.

This clone was seen only once. The V gene is TRBV7-2, the J gene TRBJ1-2; D not certain. CDR1 and CDR2 from the germline V gene are SGHTA and FQGNSA. V was cut by 3 bases and J by 4 bases, with 12 bases left in between. The CDR3 spans 14 residues. The CDR3 here is CASSFLGEGYGYTF. The CDR3 DNA follows: TGTGCCAGCAGCTTTTTGGGCGAAGGCTATGGCTACACCTTC.

The chain recombines TRBV7-3 with TRBJ2-3; 12 nucleotides match TRBD2. V shed 5 bases, J shed 0 bases, and the junction held 3 bases outside the gene matches. Germline lookup yields CDR1 SGHTA and CDR2 FQGTGA. The CDR3 totals 16 residues. The CDR3 loop reads CASSPGLAGSTDTQYF. The CDR3 bases are TGTGCCAGCAGCCCCGGACTAGCGGGGAGCACAGATACGCAGTATTTT.

V usage is TRBV4-2 and J usage is TRBJ2-2; 7 nucleotides agree with TRBD2. CDR3 size: 16 residues. CDR1 and CDR2 (germline): LGHNA, YNFKEQ. V was pared by 4 bases and J by 0 bases, with 5 bases of the junction left unmatched. The CDR3: CASSPFAGANTGELFF. The CDR3 DNA reads as TGTGCCAGCAGCCCGTTTGCGGGGGCGAACACCGGGGAGCTGTTTTTT.